This entry features one T cell receptor beta chain sequence. Its antigen is unidentified. This specimen comes from a study of T cells after yellow fever vaccination. Overall study results and limits: The booster response re-showed most primary clones: around 96% CD4, 88% CD8.

TCR cDNA was made by 5'RACE template switching, adding a universal primer site and UMIs. From the 5' RACE reads, TCRdb called clonotypes with MiXCR, one entry per CDR3 protein. The table shows nearly 350,000 distinct CDR3 sequences, with 7% to 10% occurring only once. The CDR3 contains 16 residues. In germline, CDR1 is SGHRS, CDR2 YFSETQ. The V segment lost 2 bases and the J segment 4 bases; nucleotides outside the gene matches: 6. Specimen: PBMCs, collected more than 35 days after the first yellow fever vaccination. The source of this sequence is a young man who received the YFV17D yellow fever vaccine. This sequence joins TRBV5-1 and TRBJ1-1, with 12 bases matching TRBD1. The CDR3 coding sequence is TGCGCCAGCAGCTTACCGGGACAGGGGGCCACCACTGAAGCTTTCTTT. This encodes CASSLPGQGATTEAFF.